Each of the 17 T cell receptor beta chains below was sequenced from the same sample in a study of blood T cell repertoires in COVID-19. This table comes from immunoSEQ multiplex PCR, and its TCRdb copy is limited to in-frame clones, with some not included. The sample lists more than 250,000 clones, 85% to 90% occurring once. The sample taken for sequencing was PBMCs or T cells enriched from blood (not recorded which). These receptors were taken from a woman younger than 30 who had recovered from COVID-19.

V is TRBV5-1 and J is TRBJ1-1; the match to TRBD1 covers 8 bases. The CDR3 loop spans 14 amino acids. V trimming: 5 bases; J trimming: 5 bases; junction bases outside the gene matches: 8. Germline values: CDR1 SGHRS, CDR2 YFSETQ. The CDR3 region has the DNA TGCGCCAGCAGTTGGGGGACAGGTGGGACTGAAGCTTTCTTT. This encodes CASSWGTGGTEAFF.

This clone was counted a few times. The rearrangement links TRBV5-6 to TRBJ2-2; TRBD1 might be the D (6 bases). Germline loops: CDR1 SGHDT, CDR2 YYEEEE. The CDR3 consists of 12 residues. The ends were cut back, 5 bases at V and 9 bases at J, with 11 bases in the middle. CDR3 in amino acids: CASSSDRRELFF. The CDR3 DNA reads TGTGCCAGCAGTTCGGACAGAAGGGAGCTGTTTTTT.

This clone came up a few times. The rearrangement joins TRBV6-5 to TRBJ2-7; TRBD1 might be the D (5 bases). The CDR3 has 13 residues. Germline CDR1 reads MNHEY; CDR2 reads SVGAGI. Trimming cost V 7 bases and J 1 base, with 11 bases left between them. The CDR3 nucleotides are TGTGCCAGCAAAGAAGGGGTGTCCTACGAGCAGTACTTC. It yields the protein CASKEGVSYEQYF.

J is TRBJ2-1 and V is TRBV28; 12 bases agree with TRBD2. With 3 bases clipped from V and 0 bases from J, the junction kept 12 bases outside the gene matches. CDR1 and CDR2 (germline): MDHEN, SYDVKM. The CDR3 length is 20 residues. The CDR3 sequence: CASSFPTSGRSTSSYNEQFF. The CDR3 nucleotides are TGTGCCAGCAGTTTCCCTACTAGCGGGAGGTCCACGAGCTCCTACAATGAGCAGTTCTTC. The whole variable domain, remainder taken from reference TRBV28 and TRBJ2-1, is DVKVTQSSRYLVKRTGEKVFLECVQDMDHENMFWYRQDPGLGLRLIYFSYDVKMKEKGDIPEGYSVSREKKERFSLILESASTNQTSMYLCASSFPTSGRSTSSYNEQFFGPGTRLTVL.

The V gene is TRBV6-2 or TRBV6-3, the J gene TRBJ2-1, with 8 bases fitting TRBD2. The CDR3 covers 15 residues. CDR1 and CDR2 from the germline V gene are MNHEY and SVGEGT. Trimming took 2 bases from V and 5 from J; bases not matched to a gene: 5. The CDR3 coding sequence is TGTGCCAGCAGTTACGCCCAGCGGGGGAACAATGAGCAGTTCTTC. The encoded protein is CASSYAQRGNNEQFF.

Remarks on this clone: Other DNA sequences of this sample code for an identical CDR3. The rearrangement joins TRBV18 to TRBJ2-5, with 7 bases lining up with TRBD1. Trimming at V came to 2 bases and at J to 5 bases, leaving 2 bases not matched to a gene. CDR1 is KGHSH, CDR2 LQKENI, per germline. This CDR3 is built from 13 residues. The CDR3 loop is CASSPGQAETQYF. The CDR3 bases are TGTGCCAGCTCACCAGGACAGGCGGAGACCCAGTACTTC.

The V gene is TRBV10-2, the J gene TRBJ1-1, with 7 positions matching TRBD1. In germline, CDR1 is WSHSY, CDR2 SAAADI. The J segment lost 4 bases and the V segment lost 2 bases, leaving 4 bases of the junction unmatched. This CDR3 contains 14 residues. CDR3 residues: CASSEAPGGTEAFF. CDR3 nucleotides: TGCGCCAGCAGTGAGGCCCCAGGGGGCACTGAAGCTTTCTTT.

The J gene is TRBJ1-2, the V gene TRBV3-1 (or the pseudogene TRBV3-2); the D is unclear. The germline CDR1 and CDR2 sequences are LGHDT and YNNKEL (reference sequence). CDR3 length: 13 amino acids. Trimming took off 0 bases at V and 7 bases at J, with 9 bases between the two ends. The CDR3 reads CASSQDRFFGYTF. For the CDR3, the DNA is TGTGCCAGCAGCCAAGATCGTTTCTTTGGCTACACCTTC.

This clone has only a few counts. The chain is built from TRBV7-3 and TRBJ2-1, with 9 bases fitting TRBD2. With V trimmed by 5 bases and J by 5 bases, 7 bases remained unmatched. Germline V gene data show CDR1 as SGHTA and CDR2 as FQGTGA. This CDR3 region has 15 residues. The CDR3 reads CASSLSGGNNNEQFF. The CDR3 DNA follows: TGTGCCAGCAGCCTCAGCGGGGGGAACAACAATGAGCAGTTCTTC.

The chain combines TRBV7-9 with TRBJ2-1, with 7 bases lining up with TRBD2. The V gene's germline CDR1 is SEHNR and CDR2 FQNEAQ (reference sequence). The CDR3 extends over 15 amino acids. Germline trimming cut 5 bases from V and 0 bases from J; bases unmatched to any gene: 4. The CDR3 spells CASSAGGSSYNEQFF. In DNA, the CDR3 is TGTGCCAGCAGCGCAGGCGGGAGCTCCTACAATGAGCAGTTCTTC.

The chain carries TRBV2 and TRBJ2-7; 11 nucleotides match TRBD2. The junction had 8 bases not matched to a gene; V was cut back by 5 bases and J by 5 bases. The CDR3 is 15 amino acids. Germline CDR1 and CDR2: SNHLY and FYNNEI. For the CDR3, the DNA is TGTGCCAGCAGTACCATAGCGGGGGGGCCAAACGAGCAGTACTTC. Protein: CASSTIAGGPNEQYF. The full variable domain, in which reference TRBV2 and TRBJ2-7 provide the parts outside the CDR3, is EPEVTQTPSHQVTQMGQEVILRCVPISNHLYFYWYRQILGQKVEFLVSFYNNEISEKSEIFDDQFSVERPDGSNFTLKIRSTKLEDSAMYFCASSTIAGGPNEQYFGPGTRLTVT.

The chain carries TRBV9 and TRBJ1-1, with a possible D match to TRBD1 (5 bases). V shed 2 bases and J shed 5 bases, with 10 bases lying between them. CDR3 size: 13 residues. Germline V gene sequence: CDR1 SGDLS, CDR2 YYNGEE. CDR3 sequence (DNA): TGTGCCAGCAGCGTCAGGGAGGATACTGAAGCTTTCTTT. It codes for CASSVREDTEAFF.

The J gene is TRBJ2-7, the V gene TRBV30; 11 bases line up with TRBD1. Germline V lookup: CDR1 GTSNPN, CDR2 SVGIG (reference sequence). V lost 4 bases, J lost 6 bases, and 11 bases stayed unmatched. This CDR3 has 15 amino acids. In DNA form, the CDR3 reads TGTGCCTGGAATGAACCGGGACAGGGGGTTACCGAGCAGTACTTC. Its protein is CAWNEPGQGVTEQYF.

This clone was counted only a few times. The chain links TRBV7-2 to TRBJ1-6; 8 nucleotides agree with TRBD1. The CDR3 loop spans 13 amino acids. The trim removed 11 bases at V and 7 bases at J, leaving 7 bases unmatched. Germline CDR1 reads SGHTA; CDR2 reads FQGNSA. This CDR3 reads CAARGQANSPLHF. CDR3 DNA: TGTGCCGCTCGGGGACAGGCCAATTCACCCCTCCACTTT.

CDR3 nucleotides: TGTGCCAGCAGCTTGGAGGCGGGTACAGGCTACACCTTC. This gives the protein CASSLEAGTGYTF. The V gene is TRBV5-5, the J gene TRBJ1-2, with D unclear. Germline lookup yields CDR1 SGHKS and CDR2 YYEKEE (reference sequence). CDR3 length equals 13 residues. V gave up 0 bases and J gave up 8 bases, with 11 bases separating them.

The chain recombines TRBV6-5 with TRBJ1-4; D gene uncertain. V was cut by 6 bases and J by 0 bases, with 8 bases left in between. Germline V gene sequence: CDR1 MNHEY, CDR2 SVGAGI. The CDR3 length is 14 residues. For the CDR3, the DNA is TGTGCCAGCAGAGATCCTACAACTAATGAAAAACTGTTTTTT. This sequence encodes CASRDPTTNEKLFF.

This rearrangement joins TRBV27 to TRBJ2-1, with 11 bases matching TRBD1. The CDR3 is 15 amino acids. In germline, CDR1 is MNHEY, CDR2 SMNVEV (reference sequence). The ends lost 2 bases at V and 4 bases at J; junction bases unmatched: 1. The CDR3, as DNA: TGTGCCAGCAGTTTAGGGACAGGGGGATACAATGAGCAGTTCTTC. Protein sequence: CASSLGTGGYNEQFF.